The entry below describes one TCR beta chain. As yet, its antigen is unknown. Pooled samples include second doses given at about 4 or 12 weeks. Clones were sequenced by immunoSEQ multiplex PCR, and TCRdb holds only the in-frame ones, with some missing. The sample lists 15,000 to 20,000 clones; roughly 91% were seen once. V shed 4 bases and J shed 6 bases, with 17 bases lying between them. This CDR3 is 15 amino acids long. Germline V gene lookup returns CDR1 SGHDN and CDR2 FVKESK. This entry comes from a study of T cell responses to AZD1222 COVID-19 vaccine. Study observations and caveats: Among AZD1222 vaccinees, only five to seven were seropositive at baseline. The donor group comprised mostly white British people and more females; the analysis possibly underestimated clonal diversity.

This TCR was recovered from an adult who received the AZD1222 COVID-19 vaccine. The chain uses TRBV14 and TRBJ2-3; maybe TRBD1 (5 bases). Sequenced here: peripheral blood, sampled 28 days after the second AZD1222 dose. The CDR3 DNA reads as TGTGCCAGCAGCCCCAGGGTAATGGGTCTCGATACGCAGTATTTT. Translated: CASSPRVMGLDTQYF.